This T cell receptor (beta chain) was sequenced in a study of cytomegalovirus exposure and HLA in healthy donors. Study results and limitations: Likely technical artifact: a cluster of highly shared sequence variants. Association of a missense DCLRE1C variant with TCR beta V- and J-gene trimming was reported in a later analysis.

Vbeta (60) and Jbeta (13) primers were used in the PCR. Using immunoSEQ multiplex PCR, the repertoire was profiled, and TCRdb retains in-frame clones only, with some absent. The profile covers some 60,000 clones, with under 90% appearing a single time and approximately 3.6% taken by the ten largest. The trim removed 3 bases at V and 3 bases at J, leaving 8 bases unmatched. Germline assignment: CDR1 SGHTS and CDR2 YDEGEE. This CDR3 has 18 amino acids. With respect to this clone: Its antigen remains unidentified.

V gene TRBV5-8 combines with J gene TRBJ2-3; 15 nucleotides line up with TRBD2. The TCR comes from a woman aged 40 to 50 in good health and CMV-seronegative. Sequences were obtained from PBMCs. The CDR3 coding sequence is TGTGCCAGCAGCTCCGGACTAGCGGGAGGGTTGATAACAGATACGCAGTATTTT. The encoded protein is CASSSGLAGGLITDTQYF.